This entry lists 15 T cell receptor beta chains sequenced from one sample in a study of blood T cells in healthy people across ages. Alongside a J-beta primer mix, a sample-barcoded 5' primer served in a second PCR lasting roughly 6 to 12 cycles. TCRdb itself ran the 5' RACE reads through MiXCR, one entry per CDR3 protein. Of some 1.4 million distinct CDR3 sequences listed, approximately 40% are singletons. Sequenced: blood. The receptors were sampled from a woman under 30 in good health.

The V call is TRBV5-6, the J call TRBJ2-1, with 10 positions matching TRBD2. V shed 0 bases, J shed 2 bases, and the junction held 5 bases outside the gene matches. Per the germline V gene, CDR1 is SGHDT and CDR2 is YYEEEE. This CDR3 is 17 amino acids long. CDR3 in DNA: TGTGCCAGCAGCTTGGTAGGGACTAGCGATCCCTACAATGAGCAGTTCTTC. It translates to CASSLVGTSDPYNEQFF.

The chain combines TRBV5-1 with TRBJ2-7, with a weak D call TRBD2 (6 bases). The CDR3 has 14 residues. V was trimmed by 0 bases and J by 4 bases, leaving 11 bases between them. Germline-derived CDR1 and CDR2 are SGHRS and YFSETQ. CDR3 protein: CASSLGQEGYEQYF. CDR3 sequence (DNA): TGCGCCAGCAGCTTGGGGCAGGAGGGGTACGAGCAGTACTTC.

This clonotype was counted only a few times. CDR3 amino acids: CASSRGRSEGSIQYF. The CDR3 DNA reads as TGTGCCAGCAGTCGAGGACGGTCGGAGGGAAGCATTCAGTACTTC. The rearrangement joins TRBV6-6 to TRBJ2-4, with a possible D match to TRBD2 (6 bases). The germline V gene has CDR1 MNHNY and CDR2 SVGAGI (reference sequence). With 5 bases removed from V and 9 bases from J, the gap between germline ends came to 20 bases. The CDR3 is made up of 15 amino acids.

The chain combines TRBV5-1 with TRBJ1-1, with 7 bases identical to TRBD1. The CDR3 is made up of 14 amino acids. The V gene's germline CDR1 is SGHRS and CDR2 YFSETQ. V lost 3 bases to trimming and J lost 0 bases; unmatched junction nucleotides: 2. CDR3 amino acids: CASSWDSMNTEAFF. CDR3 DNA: TGCGCCAGCAGCTGGGACAGCATGAACACTGAAGCTTTCTTT.

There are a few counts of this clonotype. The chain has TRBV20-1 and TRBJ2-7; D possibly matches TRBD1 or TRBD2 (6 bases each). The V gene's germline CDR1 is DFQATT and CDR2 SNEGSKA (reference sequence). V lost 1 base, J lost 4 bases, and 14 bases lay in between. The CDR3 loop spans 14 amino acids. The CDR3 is CSARVSTGRYEQYF. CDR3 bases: TGCAGTGCTAGAGTTAGTACAGGGAGGTACGAGCAGTACTTC.

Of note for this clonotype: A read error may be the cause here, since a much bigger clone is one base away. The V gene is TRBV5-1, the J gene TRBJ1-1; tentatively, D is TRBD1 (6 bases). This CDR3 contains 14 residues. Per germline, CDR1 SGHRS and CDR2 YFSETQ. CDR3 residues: CTSSLTGVGTEAFF. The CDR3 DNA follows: TGCACCAGCAGCTTGACAGGCGTTGGCACTGAAGCTTTCTTT. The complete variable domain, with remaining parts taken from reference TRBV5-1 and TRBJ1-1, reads KAGVTQTPRYLIKTRGQQVTLSCSPISGHRSVSWYQQTPGQGLQFLFEYFSETQRNKGNFPGRFSGRQFSNSRSEMNVSTLELGDSALYLCTSSLTGVGTEAFFGQGTRLTVV.

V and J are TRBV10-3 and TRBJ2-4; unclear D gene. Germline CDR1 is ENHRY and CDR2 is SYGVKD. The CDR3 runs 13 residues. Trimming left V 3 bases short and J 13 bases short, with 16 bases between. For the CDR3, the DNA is TGTGCCATCAGTGATGGCGGCGCTGAGAAGCAGTACTTC. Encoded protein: CAISDGGAEKQYF.

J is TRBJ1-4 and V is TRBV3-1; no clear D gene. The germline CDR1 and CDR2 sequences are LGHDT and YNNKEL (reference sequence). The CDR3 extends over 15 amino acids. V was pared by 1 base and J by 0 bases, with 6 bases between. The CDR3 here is CASSQVASTNEKLFF. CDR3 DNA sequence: TGTGCCAGCAGCCAAGTGGCGTCAACTAATGAAAAACTGTTTTTT.

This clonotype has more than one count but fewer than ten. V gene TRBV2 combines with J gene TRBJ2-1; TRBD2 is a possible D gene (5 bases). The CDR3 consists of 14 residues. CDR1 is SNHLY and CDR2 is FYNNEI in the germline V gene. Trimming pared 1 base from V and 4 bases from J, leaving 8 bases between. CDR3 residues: CASSEVAGYNEQFF. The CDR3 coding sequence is TGTGCCAGCAGTGAAGTTGCGGGTTACAATGAGCAGTTCTTC.

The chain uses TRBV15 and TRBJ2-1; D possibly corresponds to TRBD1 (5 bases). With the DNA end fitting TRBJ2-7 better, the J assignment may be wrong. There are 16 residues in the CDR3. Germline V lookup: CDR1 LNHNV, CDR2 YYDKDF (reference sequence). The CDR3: CATSRDKLLPNNEQYF. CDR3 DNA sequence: TGTGCCACCAGCAGGGACAAACTTTTACCTAACAATGAGCAGTACTTC.

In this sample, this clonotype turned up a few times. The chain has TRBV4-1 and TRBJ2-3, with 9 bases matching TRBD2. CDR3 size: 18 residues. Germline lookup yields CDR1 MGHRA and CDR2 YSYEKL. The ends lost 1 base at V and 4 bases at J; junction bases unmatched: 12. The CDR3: CASSQADSGGGAADTQYF. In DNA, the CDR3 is TGCGCCAGCAGCCAAGCGGATTCGGGCGGGGGGGCGGCAGATACGCAGTATTTT.

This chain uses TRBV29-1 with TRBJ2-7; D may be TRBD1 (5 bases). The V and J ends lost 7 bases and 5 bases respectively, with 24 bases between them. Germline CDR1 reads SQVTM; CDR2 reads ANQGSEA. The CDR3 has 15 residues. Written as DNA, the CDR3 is TGCAGCGCCAAGTACCCCCAGGGTTTTACCGACGAGCAGTACTTC. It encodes CSAKYPQGFTDEQYF.

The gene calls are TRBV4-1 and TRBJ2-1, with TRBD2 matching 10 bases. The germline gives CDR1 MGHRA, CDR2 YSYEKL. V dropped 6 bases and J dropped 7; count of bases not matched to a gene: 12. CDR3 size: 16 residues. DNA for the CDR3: TGCGCCAGCAGGCCAGGCCTAGCGGGAGTGAATAATGAGCAGTTCTTC. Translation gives CASRPGLAGVNNEQFF.

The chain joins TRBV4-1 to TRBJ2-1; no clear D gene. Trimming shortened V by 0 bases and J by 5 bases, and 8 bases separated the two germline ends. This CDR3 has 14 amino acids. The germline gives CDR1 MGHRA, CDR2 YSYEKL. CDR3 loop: CASSQDLSDNEQFF. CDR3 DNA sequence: TGCGCCAGCAGCCAAGATCTTTCGGACAATGAGCAGTTCTTC.

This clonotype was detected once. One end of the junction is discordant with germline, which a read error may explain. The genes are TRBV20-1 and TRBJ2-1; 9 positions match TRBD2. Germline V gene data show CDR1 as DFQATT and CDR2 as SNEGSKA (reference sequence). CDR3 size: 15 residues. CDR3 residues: CSARVTSGSYNEQLF. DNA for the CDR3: TGCAGTGCTAGAGTGACTAGCGGCTCCTACAATGAGCAGTTATTC.